This entry lists 28 T cell receptor beta chains sequenced from one sample in a study of T cells in localized non-small cell lung cancer. Some clones are missing from TCRdb's copy, which holds only in-frame ones; the method was immunoSEQ multiplex PCR. Among around 90,000 clones listed, around three quarters were seen once. Sample: PBMCs, taken before any cancer treatment. Source of these receptors: a man aged 40 to 75 with stage II squamous cell lung carcinoma.

This clone was found a few times. The chain carries TRBV7-9 and TRBJ1-4; maybe TRBD1 (6 bases). This CDR3 comprises 16 residues. Germline CDR1 SEHNR, CDR2 FQNEAQ (reference sequence). V lost 5 bases and J 2 bases, leaving 15 bases between the germline ends. For the CDR3, the DNA is TGTGCCAGCAGCCGGCTCCGGGGGCGGACTAATGAAAAACTGTTTTTT. Its protein is CASSRLRGRTNEKLFF. Using reference TRBV7-9 and TRBJ1-4 for the parts outside the CDR3, the full variable domain is DTGVSQNPRHKITKRGQNVTFRCDPISEHNRLYWYRQTLGQGPEFLTYFQNEAQLEKSRLLSDRFSAERPKGSFSTLEIQRTEQGDSAMYLCASSRLRGRTNEKLFFGSGTQLSVL.

The rearrangement uses TRBV7-2 and TRBJ1-5; unclear D gene. The CDR3 has 13 residues. Germline loops: CDR1 SGHTA, CDR2 FQGNSA. V gave up 0 bases and J gave up 6 bases, with 6 bases separating them. The CDR3 region has the DNA TGTGCCAGCAGCTTAGCGGCCAGTCAGCCCCAGCATTTT. Translating it yields CASSLAASQPQHF.

This clone was seen once. This rearrangement joins TRBV30 to TRBJ2-2, with TRBD1 identical over 9 bases. The J segment lost 5 bases and the V segment lost 3 bases, leaving 4 bases of the junction unmatched. There are 14 residues in the CDR3. CDR1 and CDR2 (germline): GTSNPN, SVGIG (reference sequence). CDR3 sequence: CAWSGDRATGELFF. The CDR3 DNA reads as TGTGCCTGGAGCGGGGACAGGGCAACCGGGGAGCTGTTTTTT.

The V call is TRBV7-3, the J call TRBJ2-2, with 7 positions matching TRBD2. The germline V gene encodes CDR1 SGHTA and CDR2 FQGTGA. The CDR3 is 12 residues long. With V trimmed by 6 bases and J by 7 bases, 2 bases remained unmatched. CDR3 loop: CASRRENGELFF. In DNA, the CDR3 is TGTGCCAGCAGGCGGGAGAACGGGGAGCTGTTTTTT.

The rearrangement uses TRBV7-2 and TRBJ1-5; D uncertain. Trimming stripped 0 bases from V and 4 bases from J, with 4 bases between. Germline V gene data show CDR1 as SGHTA and CDR2 as FQGNSA. CDR3 length: 13 residues. CDR3 region: CASSLARNQPQHF. In DNA, the CDR3 is TGTGCCAGCAGCTTAGCCAGGAATCAGCCCCAGCATTTT.

The genes are TRBV7-3 and TRBJ2-1; 11 bases align to TRBD1. The CDR3 runs 17 residues. The V gene end was trimmed by 5 bases and the J gene end by 4 bases; junction bases not matched to a gene: 10. The germline CDR1 and CDR2 sequences are SGHTA and FQGTGA. Here the CDR3 reads CASSDQDRGRAYNEQFF. The CDR3 nucleotides are TGTGCCAGCAGCGACCAGGACAGGGGGCGAGCGTACAATGAGCAGTTCTTC.

This clone has a handful of counts. V usage is TRBV4-1 and J usage is TRBJ1-1; D perhaps matches TRBD1 (6 bases). Germline assignment: CDR1 MGHRA and CDR2 YSYEKL. Trimming removed 4 bases at V and 5 bases at J, with 23 bases between. CDR3 length equals 17 residues. The CDR3, as DNA: TGCGCCAGCAGCCTAAGAGGGGGACTCGAGGTGGGTACTGAAGCTTTCTTT. Its protein is CASSLRGGLEVGTEAFF.

The table lists this clone with a few counts. The chain combines TRBV6-5 with TRBJ2-1; 14 nucleotides align to TRBD2. Germline trimming cut 8 bases from V and 4 bases from J; bases unmatched to any gene: 1. CDR1 MNHEY and CDR2 SVGAGI come from the germline V gene. The CDR3 covers 14 residues. The CDR3 sequence is CASRLAGGYNEQFF. DNA of the CDR3: TGTGCCAGCCGACTAGCGGGAGGGTACAATGAGCAGTTCTTC.

This clone was seen just once. The genes are TRBV6-5 and TRBJ2-5, with D unclear. The CDR3 loop spans 13 amino acids. Trimming took off 4 bases at V and 3 bases at J, with 9 bases between the two ends. Germline-derived CDR1 and CDR2 are MNHEY and SVGAGI. CDR3 residues: CASSSYTEETQYF. CDR3 bases: TGTGCCAGCAGTTCCTACACCGAAGAGACCCAGTACTTC.

V is TRBV27 and J is TRBJ1-2; D is perhaps TRBD1 (6 bases). V was pared by 3 bases and J by 0 bases, with 11 bases between. Germline assignment: CDR1 MNHEY and CDR2 SMNVEV (reference sequence). The CDR3 spans 15 residues. The CDR3 loop is CASSFPGQTNYGYTF. The CDR3 region has the DNA TGTGCCAGCAGTTTTCCCGGACAGACTAACTATGGCTACACCTTC.

The chain links TRBV6-5 to TRBJ1-5; D is unresolved. V was trimmed by 0 bases and J by 7 bases, leaving 10 bases between them. CDR3 length: 14 amino acids. Germline V gives CDR1 MNHEY, CDR2 SVGAGI. Written as DNA, the CDR3 is TGTGCCAGCAGTTACTCCCGAGCCCACCAGCCCCAGCATTTT. Protein: CASSYSRAHQPQHF.

The CDR3 nucleotides read TGTGCCAGCAGTTTGTTTGGCGAGCAGTACTTC. This translates into CASSLFGEQYF. V and J are TRBV28 and TRBJ2-7; D unresolved. V lost 3 bases, J lost 6 bases, and 6 bases lay in between. Germline-derived CDR1 and CDR2 are MDHEN and SYDVKM. This CDR3 region has 11 residues.

This sequence joins TRBV6-5 and TRBJ1-6; D call uncertain. Between the trimmed V and J ends, which lost 5 bases and 7 bases, there was a span of 12 bases. Germline assignment: CDR1 MNHEY and CDR2 SVGAGI. CDR3 length: 14 residues. CDR3 region: CASSPRSGNSPLHF. The CDR3 bases are TGTGCCAGCAGTCCACGGAGCGGCAATTCACCCCTCCACTTT.

The rearrangement uses TRBV9 and TRBJ2-7; tentative D call: TRBD1 (5 bases). The CDR3 is 15 amino acids. The V gene lost 2 bases and the J gene lost 3 bases, with 15 bases spanning the gap. Germline assignment: CDR1 SGDLS and CDR2 YYNGEE. CDR3 bases: TGTGCCAGCAGCGTTGCCTGGGGCCCCCTCTACGAGCAGTACTTC. Residues: CASSVAWGPLYEQYF. Supplemented by reference TRBV9 and TRBJ2-7, the full variable domain reads DSGVTQTPKHLITATGQRVTLRCSPRSGDLSVYWYQQSLDQGLQFLIQYYNGEERAKGNILERFSAQQFPDLHSELNLSSLELGDSALYFCASSVAWGPLYEQYFGPGTRLTVT.

This chain joins TRBV7-3 and TRBJ2-5; D is ambiguous. Germline V gene data show CDR1 as SGHTA and CDR2 as FQGTGA. Trimming removed 0 bases from V and 4 bases from J, with 18 bases in between. The CDR3 runs 17 residues. This CDR3 reads CASSLTSLAFYGETQYF. As DNA, the CDR3 is TGTGCCAGCAGCTTAACATCCTTGGCATTCTATGGAGAGACCCAGTACTTC.

The rearrangement links TRBV5-6 to TRBJ1-2, with TRBD1 identical over 7 bases. There are 14 residues in the CDR3. V trimming: 7 bases; J trimming: 8 bases; junction bases outside the gene matches: 14. Germline CDR1 reads SGHDT; CDR2 reads YYEEEE. CDR3 residues: CASCWDRTIVGYTF. In nucleotides, the CDR3 is TGTGCCAGCTGCTGGGACAGAACTATTGTAGGCTACACCTTC.

This clone was counted once. V usage is TRBV19 and J usage is TRBJ2-6, with TRBD1 matching 7 bases. The CDR3 covers 15 residues. The trim removed 6 bases at V and 5 bases at J, leaving 7 bases unmatched. Germline V gene data show CDR1 as LNHDA and CDR2 as SQIVND (reference sequence). For the CDR3, the DNA is TGTGCCAGTAGCAGGGGGTCCGGGAGGGCCAACGTCCTGACTTTC. Amino acids: CASSRGSGRANVLTF.

This clone came up once. The genes are TRBV5-1 and TRBJ2-3, with 11 bases aligning to TRBD2. Germline CDR1 SGHRS, CDR2 YFSETQ. This CDR3 has 15 residues. Trimming at V came to 4 bases and at J to 3 bases, leaving 4 bases not matched to a gene. The CDR3 reads CASSDSGGATDTQYF. The CDR3 DNA reads TGCGCCAGCAGCGATAGCGGGGGGGCGACAGATACGCAGTATTTT.

This clone was detected once. This chain connects TRBV9 to TRBJ1-3; perhaps TRBD1 as D (5 bases). The V and J ends lost 5 bases and 0 bases respectively, with 9 bases between them. Per germline, CDR1 SGDLS and CDR2 YYNGEE. This CDR3 region has 14 residues. As DNA, the CDR3 is TGTGCCAGCAGTTATGGGGCCTCTGGAAACACCATATATTTT. Its translation is CASSYGASGNTIYF.

The CDR3 DNA follows: TGTGCCAGCAGCCGAGGACAGGGAAAATCATCGGATACGCAGTATTTT. Its translation is CASSRGQGKSSDTQYF. The genes are TRBV4-2 and TRBJ2-3; TRBD1 aligns across 8 bases. The CDR3 covers 16 residues. Germline trimming cut 4 bases from V and 6 bases from J; bases unmatched to any gene: 12. Germline-derived CDR1 and CDR2 are LGHNA and YNFKEQ.

The V gene is TRBV2, the J gene TRBJ1-1; D is uncertain. Germline-derived CDR1 and CDR2 are SNHLY and FYNNEI. This CDR3 region has 15 residues. The germline V and J ends were trimmed by 6 bases and 0 bases, with 14 bases remaining between them. CDR3: CASRRSRLMNTEAFF. The CDR3 DNA is TGTGCCAGCAGGCGTAGCAGGCTCATGAACACTGAAGCTTTCTTT.

In its sample, this clone was seen once. J is TRBJ2-7 and V is TRBV4-2; 11 bases are shared with TRBD1. The CDR3 totals 14 residues. Germline V gives CDR1 LGHNA, CDR2 YNFKEQ. The V segment lost 1 base and the J segment 8 bases; nucleotides outside the gene matches: 4. The CDR3 region is CASSQGTGGTQQYF. The CDR3 nucleotides are TGTGCCAGCAGCCAAGGGACAGGGGGCACTCAGCAGTACTTC.

This sequence joins TRBV6-1 and TRBJ1-6, with D perhaps matching TRBD1 (5 bases). The germline V gene encodes CDR1 MNHNS and CDR2 SASEGT. This CDR3 is 15 amino acids long. V lost 2 bases, J lost 3 bases, and 8 bases lay in between. The CDR3 loop reads CASSELGDYNSPLHF. The CDR3 DNA reads TGTGCCAGCAGTGAATTGGGGGACTATAATTCACCCCTCCACTTT.

J is TRBJ1-6 and V is TRBV19, with 11 bases matching TRBD1. CDR1 is LNHDA and CDR2 is SQIVND in the germline V gene (reference sequence). This CDR3 comprises 14 residues. V lost 8 bases, J lost 10 bases, and 7 bases stayed unmatched. The CDR3 DNA sequence: TGTGCCAGTCGTTCGGACAGGGGGCCCTCACCCCTCCACTTT. Its translation is CASRSDRGPSPLHF. Combining the CDR3 with reference TRBV19 and TRBJ1-6 gives the whole variable domain DGGITQSPKYLFRKEGQNVTLSCEQNLNHDAMYWYRQDPGQGLRLIYYSQIVNDFQKGDIAEGYSVSREKKESFPLTVTSAQKNPTAFYLCASRSDRGPSPLHFGNGTRLTVT.

This clone was seen just once. The J gene is TRBJ2-3, the V gene TRBV2; D is ambiguous. V lost 8 bases and J 0 bases, leaving 15 bases between the germline ends. This CDR3 has 15 residues. Germline loops: CDR1 SNHLY, CDR2 FYNNEI. The CDR3 here is CASHQIGISTDTQYF. In nucleotides, the CDR3 is TGTGCCAGCCACCAAATCGGCATTAGCACAGATACGCAGTATTTT.

V usage is TRBV5-6 and J usage is TRBJ1-5; no definite D call. CDR3 size: 14 residues. In germline, CDR1 is SGHDT, CDR2 YYEEEE. V was shortened by 0 bases and J by 3 bases, with 7 bases between the two germline ends. The CDR3 protein is CASSLAGYNQPQHF. In nucleotides, the CDR3 is TGTGCCAGCAGCTTGGCTGGGTACAATCAGCCCCAGCATTTT.

In its sample, this clone was seen a few times. This rearrangement joins TRBV6-6 to TRBJ2-1; D may be TRBD2 (5 bases). V lost 5 bases and J lost 9, with 14 bases in between. The CDR3 runs 13 residues. Germline assignment: CDR1 MNHNY and CDR2 SVGAGI (reference sequence). In DNA form, the CDR3 reads TGTGCCAGCAGTCGGACGGACTTTGGTGAGCAGTTCTTC. It encodes CASSRTDFGEQFF.

The chain carries TRBV5-6 and TRBJ2-2; D remains unclear. CDR3 size: 13 residues. CDR1 SGHDT and CDR2 YYEEEE come from the germline V gene. Trimming removed 1 base from V and 5 bases from J, with 6 bases in between. CDR3 sequence (DNA): TGTGCCAGCAGCTTGCCGCAGACCGGGGAGCTGTTTTTT. Encoded protein: CASSLPQTGELFF. Variable domain in full (rest from reference TRBV5-6 and TRBJ2-2): DAGVTQSPTHLIKTRGQQVTLRCSPKSGHDTVSWYQQALGQGPQFIFQYYEEEERQRGNFPDRFSGHQFPNYSSELNVNALLLGDSALYLCASSLPQTGELFFGEGSRLTVL.